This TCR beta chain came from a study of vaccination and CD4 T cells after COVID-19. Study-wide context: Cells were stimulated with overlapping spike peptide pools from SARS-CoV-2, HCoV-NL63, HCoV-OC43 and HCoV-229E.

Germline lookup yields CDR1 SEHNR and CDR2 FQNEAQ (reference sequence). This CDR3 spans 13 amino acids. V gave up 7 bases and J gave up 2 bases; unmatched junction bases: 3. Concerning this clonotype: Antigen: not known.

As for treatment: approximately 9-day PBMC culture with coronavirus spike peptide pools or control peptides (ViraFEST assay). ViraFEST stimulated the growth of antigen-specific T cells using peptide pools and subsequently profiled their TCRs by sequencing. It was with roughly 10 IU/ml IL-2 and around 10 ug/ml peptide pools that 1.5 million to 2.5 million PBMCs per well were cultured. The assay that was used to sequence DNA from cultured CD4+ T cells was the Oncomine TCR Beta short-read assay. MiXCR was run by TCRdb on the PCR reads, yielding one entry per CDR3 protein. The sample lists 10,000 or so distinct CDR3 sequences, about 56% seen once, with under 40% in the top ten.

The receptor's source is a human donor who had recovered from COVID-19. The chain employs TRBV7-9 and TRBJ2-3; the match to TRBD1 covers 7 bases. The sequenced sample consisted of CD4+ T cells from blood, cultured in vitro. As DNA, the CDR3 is TGTGCCAGCATAGGGGGCCCCACAGATACGCAGTATTTT. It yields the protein CASIGGPTDTQYF.